Below are 15 T cell receptor beta chains sequenced from a single sample in a study of tumor and adjacent non-tumor tissue in lung cancer. Three rounds of nested PCR, following a modified ARM-PCR protocol, produced the TCRbeta library. Each CDR3 protein gets one entry after TCRdb re-called the multiplex PCR reads with MiXCR. The sample carries roughly 93,000 distinct CDR3 sequences, about 67% recorded once. This sample's RNA came from whole unsorted tissue. The sequenced sample consisted of lung tumor tissue. The origin of the receptors is a man aged 60 to 69 with non-small cell lung cancer.

The rearrangement uses TRBV20-1 and TRBJ2-1; 14 bases agree with TRBD2. CDR1 is DFQATT, CDR2 SNEGSKA, per germline (reference sequence). CDR3 length equals 16 residues. V lost 5 bases, J lost 14 bases, and 17 bases stayed unmatched. CDR3 amino acids: CSALGLAGDKGYLEFF. As DNA, the CDR3 is TGCAGTGCTTTGGGACTAGCGGGGGACAAGGGGTATTTGGAGTTCTTC.

The chain has TRBV29-1 and TRBJ2-1; D possibly corresponds to TRBD1 (6 bases). The length of the CDR3 is 16 residues. Germline assignment: CDR1 SQVTM and CDR2 ANQGSEA. The CDR3 bases are TGCAGAGCTAACGAGGCCTCACAGGGTGACATGGGTGAGCAGTTCTTC. It codes for CRANEASQGDMGEQFF.

This clonotype was picked up one time. The chain employs TRBV20-1 and TRBJ2-7; D may correspond to TRBD1 or TRBD2 (5 bases each). Germline V lookup: CDR1 DFQATT, CDR2 SNEGSKA (reference sequence). The CDR3 extends over 12 amino acids. Trimming took 5 bases from V and 5 from J, leaving 13 bases between them. The CDR3 nucleotides read TGCAGTGCTGCCCGGGACCATGACGAGCAGTACTTC. Translated: CSAARDHDEQYF.

A word on this clonotype: At one boundary the junction diverges from the germline segment, which might be a read error. This sequence joins TRBV6-2 or TRBV6-3 and TRBJ1-2; D is possibly TRBD1 (6 bases). The V gene's germline CDR1 is MNHEY and CDR2 SVGEGT. The CDR3 length is 15 residues. The CDR3 is CATSYSTGLNYGYTF. CDR3 in DNA: TGTGCCACCAGTTACTCGACAGGTCTGAACTATGGCTACACCTTC.

The chain joins TRBV28 to TRBJ1-2, with D uncertain. The CDR3 runs 16 residues. Per the germline V gene, CDR1 is MDHEN and CDR2 is SYDVKM. This CDR3 reads CVISFSALLANYGYTF. As DNA, the CDR3 is TGTGTCATCAGTTTTTCCGCTCTGTTAGCTAACTATGGCTACACCTTC.

In the case of this clonotype: At one boundary the junction diverges from the germline segment, which might be a read error. The chain carries TRBV4-2 and TRBJ1-2; maybe TRBD1 (6 bases). The germline CDR1 and CDR2 sequences are LGHNA and YNFKEQ. CDR3 size: 15 residues. CDR3 loop: CASSQLMSGGDGYTF. CDR3 DNA sequence: TGTGCCAGCAGCCAATTGATGTCCGGGGGCGATGGCTACACGTTC.

The chain employs TRBV12-3 or TRBV12-4 and TRBJ2-5; D is uncertain. The CDR3 is 11 residues long. Trimming pared 5 bases from V and 5 bases from J, leaving 6 bases between. The CDR3 loop is CASSPRETQYF. CDR3 nucleotide sequence: TGTGCCAGCAGTCCTAGGGAGACCCAGTACTTC.

As to this clonotype: The junction departs from germline at one end; a sequencing error may be responsible. The chain links TRBV20-1 to TRBJ2-7, with 11 bases identical to TRBD1. Germline CDR1 and CDR2: DFQATT and SNEGSKA (reference sequence). The CDR3 runs to 17 residues. The CDR3 region is CSATGQGANLSSYEQCF. The CDR3 DNA sequence: TGCAGTGCTACCGGACAGGGGGCGAACCTGAGCTCCTACGAGCAGTGCTTC.

To note about this clonotype: Its ends do not fully match the called genes, so a read error is possible. The V and J genes are TRBV29-1 and TRBJ2-3, with D possibly being TRBD2 (5 bases). The CDR3 extends over 12 amino acids. Germline CDR1 and CDR2: SQVTM and ANQGSEA. CDR3 amino acids: CSVLGPGDTHYF. In DNA, the CDR3 is TGCAGCGTTCTCGGGCCCGGGGATACGCATTATTTT.

For this clonotype: A read error may account for a junction end that differs from germline. The V and J genes are TRBV6-5 and TRBJ2-7, with a weak D call TRBD1 (6 bases). Germline V gene sequence: CDR1 MNHEY, CDR2 SVGAGI. This CDR3 spans 15 amino acids. The CDR3 nucleotides are TGTACCAGCTGCCCTCGGACAGTCACCTCCTACGAGCAGTACTTC. Its protein product is CTSCPRTVTSYEQYF.

This clonotype was seen just once. V and J are TRBV6-5 and TRBJ2-2, with D maybe TRBD2 (6 bases). The germline V and J ends were trimmed by 10 bases and 0 bases, with 21 bases remaining between them. Germline V gives CDR1 MNHEY, CDR2 SVGAGI. The CDR3 totals 17 residues. The CDR3 is CANRRTASAANTGELFF. CDR3 nucleotide sequence: TGTGCCAACAGAAGGACGGCTAGCGCTGCGAACACCGGGGAGCTGTTTTTT.

Concerning this clonotype: The CDR3 end shows no conserved phenylalanine or tryptophan, and so a read error is likely. J is TRBJ2-1 and V is TRBV11-1, with D perhaps given as TRBD1 or TRBD2 (6 bases each). The CDR3 consists of 14 residues. The germline CDR1 and CDR2 sequences are SGHAT and FQDESV (reference sequence). The CDR3 here is CAISFIGRQDGQFL. In DNA form, the CDR3 reads TGTGCCATCAGCTTCATCGGGAGACAGGATGGGCAGTTCTTA.

Turning to this clonotype: A junction boundary mismatches the germline segment, possibly from a read error. The chain links TRBV5-1 to TRBJ2-4, with D tentatively TRBD1 (5 bases). The CDR3 spans 13 residues. Germline-derived CDR1 and CDR2 are SGHRS and YFSETQ. The DNA for the CDR3 is TGCGCTAGCAGCTTGGCAGGGCGGAACATTCAGTACTTC. It yields the protein CASSLAGRNIQYF.

Concerning this clonotype itself: The junction departs from the called germline gene at one end, perhaps through a read error. This sequence joins TRBV28 and TRBJ2-3, with 10 bases matching TRBD2. Germline V gives CDR1 MDHEN, CDR2 SYDVKM. The CDR3 extends over 15 amino acids. The CDR3 DNA reads as TGTGCCAGCAAAAATAGCGGGAGGAACACAGGTACGCAGTATTTT. As protein: CASKNSGRNTGTQYF.

A note on this clonotype: Its ends do not fully match the called genes, so a read error is possible. CDR3 residues: CSARNGAEQFF. The CDR3 bases are TGCAGTGCTAGAAATGGAGCAGAGCAGTTCTTT. This sequence joins TRBV20-1 and TRBJ2-1, with unresolved D. The CDR3 runs 11 residues. The germline gives CDR1 DFQATT, CDR2 SNEGSKA (reference sequence).